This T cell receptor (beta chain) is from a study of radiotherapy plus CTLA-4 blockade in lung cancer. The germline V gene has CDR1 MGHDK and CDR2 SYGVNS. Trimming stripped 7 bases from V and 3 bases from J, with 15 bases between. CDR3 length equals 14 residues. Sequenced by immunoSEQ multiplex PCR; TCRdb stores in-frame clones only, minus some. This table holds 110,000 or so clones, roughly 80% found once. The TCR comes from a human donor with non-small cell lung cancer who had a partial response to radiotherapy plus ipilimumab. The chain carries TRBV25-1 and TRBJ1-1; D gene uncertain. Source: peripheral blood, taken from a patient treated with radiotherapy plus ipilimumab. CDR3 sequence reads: CASKSTSRDTEAFF. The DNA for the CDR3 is TGTGCCAGCAAGAGTACCTCGAGGGACACTGAAGCTTTCTTT.